This record concerns one TCR beta chain sequence. Its antigen is not identified. Unmatched junction bases numbered 23, after V lost 4 bases and J lost 11 bases. Germline lookup yields CDR1 MNHEY and CDR2 SVGAGI. CDR3 length equals 18 residues. The record originates from a study of blood T cells in healthy people across ages. Sample-barcoded 5' priming and a J-beta primer mix drove a second PCR of roughly 7 to 11 cycles. TCRdb passed the 5' RACE reads through MiXCR, listing each CDR3 protein once. The table has fewer than 900,000 distinct CDR3 sequences, 36% seen once; the top ten hold 13%. Findings of the study overall: Expanded clonotype changes were possibly confounded by unknown donor CMV status.

Sequenced sample: blood. This chain connects TRBV6-5 to TRBJ1-1, with 9 bases that match TRBD1. This clonotype was obtained from a man between 18 and 35 years old in good health. The CDR3 DNA reads TGTGCCAGCAGTTTCCCGGGACAGGGCACCTCCTGGGAAAGGAGGGCTTTCTTT. Protein sequence: CASSFPGQGTSWERRAFF.